This T cell receptor (beta chain) was found in a study of cytomegalovirus exposure and HLA in healthy donors. On this clone: Its target is unknown.

PCR primers comprised 60 Vbeta and 13 Jbeta primers. Clones were read by immunoSEQ multiplex PCR, and TCRdb kept only the in-frame ones, dropping some. The sample holds 120,000 or so clones; roughly 62% are singletons and the top ten take less than 2%. Unrecorded immune exposure was likely among donors, who were nominally healthy when sampled. V lost 4 bases and J lost 4; bases outside the gene matches: 6. The CDR3 length is 15 residues. Germline V gives CDR1 SGHTA, CDR2 FQGNSA. General study results and limits: Later on, an analysis tied approximately 17,000 TCR beta sequences to HLA alleles at 0.05 false discovery rate. Apart from CMV serostatus, no immune exposure information was available. TCR beta sequences reportedly predicted most subjects' HLA-A and HLA-B alleles accurately.

The chain is built from TRBV7-2 and TRBJ2-1, with TRBD1 identical over 8 bases. The specimen sequenced was PBMCs. The sequence came from a man between 25 and 39 years old in good health and CMV-seropositive. CDR3 nucleotide sequence: TGTGCCAGCAGCTCCGCCAGGGGGCAGTACAATGAGCAGTTCTTC. Protein: CASSSARGQYNEQFF.